The 18 T cell receptor beta chains reported below all come from one sample, sequenced in a study of control samples from healthy donors and cancer patients. Data came from immunoSEQ multiplex PCR; TCRdb stores just in-frame clones and leaves some out. Of roughly 43,000 clones in the sample, less than 95% were seen once. The sequencing sample was made of blood. Receptors were obtained from a man in his fifties or sixties in good health.

The V gene is TRBV30, the J gene TRBJ1-1; D not certain. Deletions cut 5 bases from V and 4 bases from J, with 14 bases between. Germline CDR1 and CDR2: GTSNPN and SVGIG (reference sequence). The length of the CDR3 is 13 residues. CDR3 region: CAWAGGKSTEAFF. The CDR3 coding sequence is TGTGCCTGGGCGGGAGGGAAATCCACTGAAGCTTTCTTT.

This rearrangement joins TRBV6-6 to TRBJ2-3; D is unresolved. Deletions cut 9 bases from V and 5 bases from J, with 18 bases between. The V gene's germline CDR1 is MNHNY and CDR2 SVGAGI (reference sequence). The CDR3 spans 14 residues. In DNA form, the CDR3 reads TGTGCCAGGTCCCCTGGGTCCGGCCGAGATACGCAGTATTTT. Translated, it gives CARSPGSGRDTQYF.

The rearrangement uses TRBV29-1 and TRBJ2-3, with 12 bases that match TRBD2. The CDR3 is 19 residues long. Germline CDR1 is SQVTM and CDR2 is ANQGSEA. V shed 2 bases, J shed 0 bases, and the junction held 12 bases outside the gene matches. CDR3 residues: CSVEWSSGRADLSTDTQYF. For the CDR3, the DNA is TGCAGCGTTGAATGGTCTAGCGGGAGGGCCGATCTAAGCACAGATACGCAGTATTTT.

CDR3: CATSDRTGNGRAGTHGEQFF. In DNA form, the CDR3 reads TGTGCCACCAGTGACAGGACAGGGAACGGGAGAGCCGGCACACATGGTGAGCAGTTCTTC. This chain links TRBV24-1 with TRBJ2-1, with TRBD1 matching 8 bases. CDR3 length: 20 residues. CDR1 is KGHDR and CDR2 is SFDVKD in the germline V gene. The ends lost 4 bases at V and 9 bases at J; junction bases unmatched: 25.

The rearrangement joins TRBV5-5 to TRBJ2-7, with 7 bases aligning to TRBD1. The trim removed 4 bases at V and 1 base at J, leaving 2 bases unmatched. There are 13 residues in the CDR3. The germline V gene encodes CDR1 SGHKS and CDR2 YYEKEE (reference sequence). The CDR3 DNA sequence: TGTGCCAGCAGCGCAGGGGGATCCTACGAGCAGTACTTC. Translating gives CASSAGGSYEQYF.

The V and J genes are TRBV5-4 and TRBJ2-2, with TRBD1 matching over 8 bases. The CDR3 sequence is 16 residues long. CDR1 and CDR2 from the germline V gene are SGHNT and YYREEE (reference sequence). The ends lost 0 bases at V and 4 bases at J; junction bases unmatched: 5. The CDR3 DNA reads as TGTGCCAGCAGCTTGGCCCGGACAGGGATCACCGGGGAGCTGTTTTTT. The encoded protein is CASSLARTGITGELFF.

This chain connects TRBV7-9 to TRBJ1-5; tentatively, D is TRBD1 (5 bases). Trimming removed 5 bases at V and 5 bases at J, with 10 bases between. This CDR3 comprises 13 residues. Germline values: CDR1 SEHNR, CDR2 FQNEAQ (reference sequence). CDR3 nucleotides: TGTGCCAGCAGCGAGGGGACCCATCAGCCCCAGCATTTT. This codes for CASSEGTHQPQHF. The entire variable domain, with the rest obtained from reference TRBV7-9 and TRBJ1-5, is as follows: DTGVSQNPRHKITKRGQNVTFRCDPISEHNRLYWYRQTLGQGPEFLTYFQNEAQLEKSRLLSDRFSAERPKGSFSTLEIQRTEQGDSAMYLCASSEGTHQPQHFGDGTRLSIL.

This chain connects TRBV9 to TRBJ2-3, with 13 bases fitting TRBD2. The CDR3 runs 16 residues. The V gene end was trimmed by 4 bases and the J gene end by 4 bases; junction bases not matched to a gene: 6. CDR1 and CDR2 from the germline V gene are SGDLS and YYNGEE. Here the CDR3 DNA reads TGTGCCAGCAGCTCTCGGACTAGCGGGAGCGCAGATACGCAGTATTTT. Protein product: CASSSRTSGSADTQYF.

V gene TRBV28 combines with J gene TRBJ1-2, with D possibly matching TRBD1 (6 bases). The CDR3 contains 13 residues. Germline CDR1 and CDR2: MDHEN and SYDVKM. V was pared by 3 bases and J by 4 bases, with 9 bases between. CDR3 in amino acids: CASSLGGAYGYTF. The CDR3 nucleotides are TGTGCCAGCAGTTTGGGGGGGGCCTATGGCTACACCTTC.

This clone was detected once. This sequence joins TRBV2 and TRBJ2-5; TRBD1 is a possible D gene (6 bases). Germline CDR1 reads SNHLY; CDR2 reads FYNNEI. CDR3 size: 14 residues. Deletions cut 11 bases from V and 2 bases from J, with 18 bases between. The CDR3 DNA is TGTGCCGACCGGACGGGACACCGACAAGAGACCCAGTACTTC. Translated: CADRTGHRQETQYF.

J is TRBJ2-7 and V is TRBV2; TRBD1 might be the D (5 bases). Trimming cost V 11 bases and J 0 bases, with 17 bases left between them. Germline CDR1 is SNHLY and CDR2 is FYNNEI. The CDR3 spans 14 residues. The CDR3 DNA follows: TGTGCCGGAAGGGGCAGTTTGAACTCCTACGAGCAGTACTTC. Its translation is CAGRGSLNSYEQYF.

V and J are TRBV7-3 and TRBJ2-2; no definite D call. Germline V CDR1 and CDR2: SGHTA, FQGTGA. V was pared by 5 bases and J by 1 base, with 5 bases between. The CDR3 length is 13 residues. The CDR3 DNA is TGTGCCAGCAGCGTAGAGAACACCGGGGAGCTGTTTTTT. Amino acids: CASSVENTGELFF.

This chain joins TRBV5-4 and TRBJ2-1, with D unresolved. This CDR3 is built from 14 residues. The ends were cut back, 2 bases at V and 6 bases at J, with 12 bases in the middle. Germline V gives CDR1 SGHNT, CDR2 YYREEE (reference sequence). The CDR3 bases are TGTGCCAGCAGCTTTAACCAGAAGGGCAATGAGCAGTTCTTC. Translation: CASSFNQKGNEQFF.

The gene calls are TRBV29-1 and TRBJ1-1; a weak D match, TRBD1 (6 bases). The germline CDR1 and CDR2 sequences are SQVTM and ANQGSEA. The CDR3 has 13 amino acids. Trimming took off 8 bases at V and 7 bases at J, with 20 bases between the two ends. The CDR3 DNA sequence: TGCAGCTCTCAAATGAGGGGAGGGGGTGAAGCTTTCTTT. Protein sequence: CSSQMRGGGEAFF. The full variable domain, with the rest looked up from reference TRBV29-1 and TRBJ1-1, is SAVISQKPSRDICQRGTSLTIQCQVDSQVTMMFWYRQQPGQSLTLIATANQGSEATYESGFVIDKFPISRPNLTFSTLTVSNMSPEDSSIYLCSSQMRGGGEAFFGQGTRLTVV.

This sequence joins TRBV7-9 and TRBJ1-1; D gene unclear. V lost 5 bases, J lost 10 bases, and 23 bases lay in between. The CDR3 is made up of 15 amino acids. Per germline, CDR1 SEHNR and CDR2 FQNEAQ (reference sequence). The DNA of the CDR3 is TGTGCCAGCAGCCCCTCAGACGGCATACCCACACGAGCTTTCTTT. Translated: CASSPSDGIPTRAFF.

As DNA, the CDR3 is TGTGCCAGCACCGGAGCGGGGGTTTTTAAGGGCTACACCTTC. Protein: CASTGAGVFKGYTF. The chain couples TRBV2 to TRBJ1-2, with a tentative D call TRBD1 (5 bases). V was cut by 7 bases and J by 8 bases, with 20 bases left in between. CDR1 SNHLY and CDR2 FYNNEI come from the germline V gene. This CDR3 is built from 14 residues.

V usage is TRBV19 and J usage is TRBJ2-3, with 7 positions matching TRBD2. CDR1 is LNHDA, CDR2 SQIVND, per germline (reference sequence). V lost 6 bases, J lost 8 bases, and 14 bases stayed unmatched. The CDR3 runs to 15 residues. In nucleotides, the CDR3 is TGTGCCAGTAGAAAGGGACTATCGGCTTTGGGTACGCAGTATTTT. This gives the protein CASRKGLSALGTQYF.

The chain links TRBV4-2 to TRBJ2-7, with 8 bases matching TRBD2. The CDR3 is 14 amino acids. With V trimmed by 0 bases and J by 5 bases, 3 bases remained unmatched. Germline assignment: CDR1 LGHNA and CDR2 YNFKEQ. CDR3 in amino acids: CASSQDRTSHEQYF. The CDR3 bases are TGTGCCAGCAGCCAAGATCGGACTAGCCACGAGCAGTACTTC.